This T cell receptor beta chain was retrieved from a study of CD8 T cells in Susac syndrome. The CDR3 consists of 13 residues. The germline CDR1 and CDR2 sequences are MDHEN and SYDVKM. V was shortened by 7 bases and J by 2 bases, with 12 bases between the two germline ends. In contrast to the negatively isolated CD8+ and CD4+ T cells, TEMRA cells were FACS-enriched. An input of about 0.45 to 1 ug of RNA was subjected to reverse transcription using random hexamers. TCRdb independently ran MiXCR on the immunoSEQ multiplex PCR reads; one entry per CDR3 protein. The sample shows about 180,000 distinct CDR3 sequences, 95% to 96% of them seen only once.

The rearrangement joins TRBV28 to TRBJ2-7; D is undetermined. The sequencing input was CD4+ T cells from PBMCs. The origin of this receptor is a human donor with Susac syndrome. The CDR3 protein is CASIGSTTYEQYF. CDR3 in DNA: TGTGCCAGCATAGGGTCAACGACCTACGAGCAGTACTTC.